A single T cell receptor (beta chain) is shown here with its context. Antigen specificity is unknown. Template switching appended UMIs that held a 6-nucleotide sample barcode. TCRdb re-called the 5' RACE reads; every CDR3 protein appears as one record, without DNA. Its listing shows 350,000 to 550,000 distinct CDR3 sequences. Germline V CDR1 and CDR2: SGHTA, FQGTGA. This CDR3 has 13 residues. This sample was taken from a study of monozygotic twins with inflammatory bowel disease. Study conclusions and caveats: For IBD patients, clonotypes shared with others were fewer than for healthy twins, especially with disease activity. Support was absent for any single strong signal or clonotype linked to IBD.

Sequencing used blood. V is TRBV7-3 and J is TRBJ2-3. The receptor comes from a human donor with ulcerative colitis or Crohn's disease, or a healthy co-twin of an affected twin (not recorded which). The CDR3 reads CASSLLMADTQYF.